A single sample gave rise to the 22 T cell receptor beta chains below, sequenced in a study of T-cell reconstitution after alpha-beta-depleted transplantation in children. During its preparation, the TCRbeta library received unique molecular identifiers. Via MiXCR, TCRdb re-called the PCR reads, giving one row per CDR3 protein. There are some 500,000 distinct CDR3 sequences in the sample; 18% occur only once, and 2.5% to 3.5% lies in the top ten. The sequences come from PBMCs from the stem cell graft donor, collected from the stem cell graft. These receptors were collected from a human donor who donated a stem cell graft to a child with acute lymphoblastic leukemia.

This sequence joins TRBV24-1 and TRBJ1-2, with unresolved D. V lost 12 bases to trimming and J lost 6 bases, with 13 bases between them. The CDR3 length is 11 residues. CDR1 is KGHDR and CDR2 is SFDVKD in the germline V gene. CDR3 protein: CAAKGANGYTF. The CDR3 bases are TGTGCCGCCAAGGGTGCTAATGGCTACACCTTC.

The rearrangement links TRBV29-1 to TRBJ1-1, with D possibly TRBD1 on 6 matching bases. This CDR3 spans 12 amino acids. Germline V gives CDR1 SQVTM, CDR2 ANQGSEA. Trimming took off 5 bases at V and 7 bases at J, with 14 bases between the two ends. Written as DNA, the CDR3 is TGCAGCGTTATATCGGACAGAAGTGAAGCTTTCTTT. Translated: CSVISDRSEAFF.

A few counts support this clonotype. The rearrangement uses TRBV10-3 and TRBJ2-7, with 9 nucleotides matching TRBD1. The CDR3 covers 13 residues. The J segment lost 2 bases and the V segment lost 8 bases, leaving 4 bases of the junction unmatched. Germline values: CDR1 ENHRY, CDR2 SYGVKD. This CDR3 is CAIGGTGTYEQYF. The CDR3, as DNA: TGTGCCATCGGGGGGACAGGGACCTACGAGCAGTACTTC.

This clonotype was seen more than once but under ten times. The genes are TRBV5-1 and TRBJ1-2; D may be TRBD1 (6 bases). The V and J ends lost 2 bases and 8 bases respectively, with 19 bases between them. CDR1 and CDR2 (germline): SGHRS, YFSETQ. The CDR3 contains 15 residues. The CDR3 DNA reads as TGCGCCAGCAGCTTCGATGGACAGTCCGCTAGCGGCTACACCTTC. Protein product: CASSFDGQSASGYTF.

CDR3 bases: TGTGCCAGCAGCTTAGTTTGGCCGGGGTCCTACGAGCAGTACTTC. Translated, it gives CASSLVWPGSYEQYF. The V call is TRBV7-2, the J call TRBJ2-7, with a weak D call TRBD2 (5 bases). This CDR3 is built from 15 residues. Trimming cost V 1 base and J 1 base, with 11 bases left between them. Germline loops: CDR1 SGHTA, CDR2 FQGNSA.

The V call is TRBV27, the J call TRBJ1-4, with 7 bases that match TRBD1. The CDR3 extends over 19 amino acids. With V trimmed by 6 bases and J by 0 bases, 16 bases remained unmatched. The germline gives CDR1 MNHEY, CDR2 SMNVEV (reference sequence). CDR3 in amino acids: CASSQLTGSTSATNEKLFF. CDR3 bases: TGTGCCAGCAGCCAGCTGACAGGGTCGACTTCTGCAACTAATGAAAAACTGTTTTTT. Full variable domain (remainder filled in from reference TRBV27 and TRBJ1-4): EAQVTQNPRYLITVTGKKLTVTCSQNMNHEYMSWYRQDPGLGLRQIYYSMNVEVTDKGDVPEGYKVSRKEKRNFPLILESPSPNQTSLYFCASSQLTGSTSATNEKLFFGSGTQLSVL.

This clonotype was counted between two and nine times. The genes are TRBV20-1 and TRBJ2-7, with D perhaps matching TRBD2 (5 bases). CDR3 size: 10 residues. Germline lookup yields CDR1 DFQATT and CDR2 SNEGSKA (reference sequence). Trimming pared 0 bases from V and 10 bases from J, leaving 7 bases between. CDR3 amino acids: CSARDREQYF. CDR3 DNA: TGCAGTGCTAGAGATCGGGAACAGTACTTC.

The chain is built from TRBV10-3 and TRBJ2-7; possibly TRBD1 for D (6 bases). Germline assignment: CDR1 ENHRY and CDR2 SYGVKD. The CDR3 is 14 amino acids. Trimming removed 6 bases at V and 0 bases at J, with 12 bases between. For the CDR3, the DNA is TGTGCCATCAGCTCCGGGACAATCTCCTACGAGCAGTACTTC. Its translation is CAISSGTISYEQYF.

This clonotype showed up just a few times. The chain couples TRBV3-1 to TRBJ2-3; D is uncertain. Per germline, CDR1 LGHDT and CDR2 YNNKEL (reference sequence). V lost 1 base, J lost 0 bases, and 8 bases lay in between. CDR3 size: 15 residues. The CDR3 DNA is TGTGCCAGCAGCCAAGCTGACGGGAGCACAGATACGCAGTATTTT. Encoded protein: CASSQADGSTDTQYF.

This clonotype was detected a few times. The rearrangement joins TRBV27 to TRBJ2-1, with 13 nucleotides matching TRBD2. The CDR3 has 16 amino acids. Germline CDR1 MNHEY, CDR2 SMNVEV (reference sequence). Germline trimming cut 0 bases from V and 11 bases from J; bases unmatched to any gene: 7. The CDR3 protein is CASSLSVGLAGVKQFF. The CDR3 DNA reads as TGTGCCAGCAGTTTATCGGTAGGACTAGCGGGAGTAAAGCAGTTCTTC.

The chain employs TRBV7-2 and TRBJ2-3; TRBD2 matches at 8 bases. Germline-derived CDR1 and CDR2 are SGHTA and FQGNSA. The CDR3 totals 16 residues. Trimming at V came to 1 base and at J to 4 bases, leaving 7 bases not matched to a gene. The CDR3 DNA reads TGTGCCAGCAGCTTAGTGCCGCGGGGGGCCCCAGATACGCAGTATTTT. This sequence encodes CASSLVPRGAPDTQYF.

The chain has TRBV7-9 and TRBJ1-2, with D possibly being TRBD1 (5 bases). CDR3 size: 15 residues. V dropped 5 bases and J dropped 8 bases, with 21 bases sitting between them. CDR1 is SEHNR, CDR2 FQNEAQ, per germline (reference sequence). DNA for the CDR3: TGTGCCAGCAGCCCGCCGCGGGCGGGGGGGTCGGGCTACACCTTC. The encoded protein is CASSPPRAGGSGYTF.

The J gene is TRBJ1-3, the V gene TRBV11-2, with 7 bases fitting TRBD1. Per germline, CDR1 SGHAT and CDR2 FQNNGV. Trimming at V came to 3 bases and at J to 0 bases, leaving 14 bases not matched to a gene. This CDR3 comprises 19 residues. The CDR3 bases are TGTGCCAGCAGCTTTTTGGTTACAGGGGACCGCTCCTCTGGAAACACCATATATTTT. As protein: CASSFLVTGDRSSGNTIYF.

The CDR3 nucleotides are TGTGCCAGCAGCCGCAACAGGGCGGCCGAAGCTTTCTTT. Its protein product is CASSRNRAAEAFF. This rearrangement joins TRBV7-9 to TRBJ1-1, with D perhaps matching TRBD1 (6 bases). Germline V lookup: CDR1 SEHNR, CDR2 FQNEAQ (reference sequence). This CDR3 spans 13 amino acids. Trimming removed 5 bases from V and 8 bases from J, with 15 bases in between.

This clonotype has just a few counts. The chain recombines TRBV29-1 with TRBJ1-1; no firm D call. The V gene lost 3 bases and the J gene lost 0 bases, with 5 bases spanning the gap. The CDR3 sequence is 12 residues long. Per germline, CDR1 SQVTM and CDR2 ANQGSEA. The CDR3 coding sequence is TGCAGCGTTGACTGGTTGAACACTGAAGCTTTCTTT. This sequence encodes CSVDWLNTEAFF.

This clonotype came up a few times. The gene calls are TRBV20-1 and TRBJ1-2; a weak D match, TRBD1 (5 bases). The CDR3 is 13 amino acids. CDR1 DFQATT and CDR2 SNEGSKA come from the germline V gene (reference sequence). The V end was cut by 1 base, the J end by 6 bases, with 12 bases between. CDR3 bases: TGCAGTGCTAGAGTTCCAGGGCGGAATGGCTACACCTTC. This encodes CSARVPGRNGYTF.

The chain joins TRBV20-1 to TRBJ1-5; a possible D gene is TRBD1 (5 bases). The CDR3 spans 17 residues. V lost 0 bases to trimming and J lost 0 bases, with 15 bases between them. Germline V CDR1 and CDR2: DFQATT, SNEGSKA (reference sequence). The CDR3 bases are TGCAGTGCTAGAGATCGACAGCGCCAACTTAGCAATCAGCCCCAGCATTTT. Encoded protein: CSARDRQRQLSNQPQHF.

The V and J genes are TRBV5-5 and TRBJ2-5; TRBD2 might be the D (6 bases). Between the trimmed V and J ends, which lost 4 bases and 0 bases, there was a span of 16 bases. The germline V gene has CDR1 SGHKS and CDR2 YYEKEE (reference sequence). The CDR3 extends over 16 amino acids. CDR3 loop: CASSPRGTWYQETQYF. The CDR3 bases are TGTGCCAGCAGCCCCCGGGGGACTTGGTACCAAGAGACCCAGTACTTC.

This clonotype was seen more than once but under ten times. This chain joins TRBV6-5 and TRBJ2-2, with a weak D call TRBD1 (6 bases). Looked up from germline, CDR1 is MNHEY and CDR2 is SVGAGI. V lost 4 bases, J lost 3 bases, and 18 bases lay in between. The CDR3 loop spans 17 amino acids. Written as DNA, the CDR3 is TGTGCCAGCAGTTTCCGGACAGAAATTGTCCACACCGGGGAGCTGTTTTTT. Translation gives CASSFRTEIVHTGELFF.

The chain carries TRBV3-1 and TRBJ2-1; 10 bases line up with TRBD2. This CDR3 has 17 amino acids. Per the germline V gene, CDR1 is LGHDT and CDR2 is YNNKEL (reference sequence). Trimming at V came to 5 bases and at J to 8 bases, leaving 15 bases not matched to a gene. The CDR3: CASSIQVLAGGRDEQFF. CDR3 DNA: TGTGCCAGCAGCATCCAGGTCTTAGCGGGGGGCAGGGATGAGCAGTTCTTC.

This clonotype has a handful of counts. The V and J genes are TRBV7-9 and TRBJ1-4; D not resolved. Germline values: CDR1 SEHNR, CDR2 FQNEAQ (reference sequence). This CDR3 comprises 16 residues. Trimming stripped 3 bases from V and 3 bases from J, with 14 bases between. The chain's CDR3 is CASSFLGAVANEKLFF. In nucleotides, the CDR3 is TGTGCCAGCAGCTTTCTTGGTGCGGTGGCTAATGAAAAACTGTTTTTT.

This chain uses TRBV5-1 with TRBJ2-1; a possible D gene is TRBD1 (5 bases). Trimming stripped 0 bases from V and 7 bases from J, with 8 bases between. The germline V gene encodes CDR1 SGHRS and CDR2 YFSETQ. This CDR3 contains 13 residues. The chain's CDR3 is CASSLEGLNEQFF. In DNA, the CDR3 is TGCGCCAGCAGCTTGGAGGGGCTGAATGAGCAGTTCTTC.